This entry lists 8 T cell receptor beta chains sequenced from one sample in a study of T cells after yellow fever vaccination. TCRdb independently ran MiXCR on the 5' RACE reads; one entry per CDR3 protein. The sample records over 45,000 distinct CDR3 sequences, roughly 6.9% being singletons. Sequences were derived from CD8+ T cells sorted from PBMCs, sampled on the day of the first yellow fever vaccination. These receptors were taken from a man younger than 30 who received the YFV17D yellow fever vaccine.

This clonotype appeared many times. V gene TRBV4-1 combines with J gene TRBJ2-4; no firm D call. Trimming shortened V by 0 bases and J by 4 bases, and 7 bases separated the two germline ends. CDR3 size: 14 residues. Germline assignment: CDR1 MGHRA and CDR2 YSYEKL. The CDR3 loop reads CASSQDNPKNIQYF. DNA for the CDR3: TGCGCCAGCAGCCAAGATAACCCGAAAAACATTCAGTACTTC.

The V gene is TRBV6-2 or TRBV6-3, the J gene TRBJ1-2; D not certain. The CDR3 totals 11 residues. The germline gives CDR1 MNHEY, CDR2 SVGEGT. The V end lost 4 bases, the J end lost 4 bases, and 4 bases lay between the germline ends. The chain's CDR3 is CASSWFYGYTF. DNA of the CDR3: TGTGCCAGCAGTTGGTTCTATGGCTACACCTTC.

This clonotype has just a few counts. The chain employs TRBV19 and TRBJ1-6, with D unclear. V lost 3 bases to trimming and J lost 6 bases, with 6 bases between them. Germline assignment: CDR1 LNHDA and CDR2 SQIVND (reference sequence). The CDR3 sequence is 13 residues long. The CDR3 DNA reads as TGTGCCAGTAGTATCCCGAGTAATTCACCCCTCCACTTT. Translated, it gives CASSIPSNSPLHF. The full variable domain, completed using reference TRBV19 and TRBJ1-6, is DGGITQSPKYLFRKEGQNVTLSCEQNLNHDAMYWYRQDPGQGLRLIYYSQIVNDFQKGDIAEGYSVSREKKESFPLTVTSAQKNPTAFYLCASSIPSNSPLHFGNGTRLTVT.

This clonotype was observed many times. The rearrangement links TRBV10-3 to TRBJ2-1; 12 bases are shared with TRBD2. J lost 4 bases, V lost 6 bases, and 7 bases had no gene match. Germline CDR1 is ENHRY and CDR2 is SYGVKD. This CDR3 region has 16 residues. CDR3 DNA sequence: TGTGCCATCAGCGAAAGGACTAGCGGGAATTACAATGAGCAGTTCTTC. Amino acids: CAISERTSGNYNEQFF.

The V and J genes are TRBV5-6 and TRBJ2-5; no definite D call. The CDR3 covers 13 residues. Looked up from germline, CDR1 is SGHDT and CDR2 is YYEEEE. V dropped 1 base and J dropped 1 base, with 5 bases sitting between them. The CDR3 loop reads CASSLTPQETQYF. The CDR3 nucleotides read TGTGCCAGCAGCTTGACACCCCAAGAGACCCAGTACTTC.

In this sample, this clonotype turned up many times. The V call is TRBV6-5, the J call TRBJ2-3; the D gene is possibly TRBD1 (5 bases). The V end was cut by 4 bases, the J end by 4 bases, with 12 bases between. The CDR3 has 14 amino acids. Germline assignment: CDR1 MNHEY and CDR2 SVGAGI. CDR3 in DNA: TGTGCCAGCAGTTCGATAAGGGGCGCAGATACGCAGTATTTT. Translating it yields CASSSIRGADTQYF.

This clonotype was seen ten or more times. This chain joins TRBV15 and TRBJ1-6; TRBD1 matches 10 bases. Germline trimming cut 4 bases from V and 7 bases from J; bases unmatched to any gene: 7. Looked up from germline, CDR1 is LNHNV and CDR2 is YYDKDF (reference sequence). The CDR3 consists of 16 residues. This chain's CDR3 is CATSTGTGALNSPLHF. The CDR3 region has the DNA TGTGCCACCAGCACGGGGACAGGGGCCCTGAATTCACCCCTCCACTTT.

In this sample, this clonotype turned up many times. The CDR3 region has the DNA TGTGCCAGCAGTTACTCGAGGGACAGCAGGCCAGATACGCAGTATTTT. This translates into CASSYSRDSRPDTQYF. The chain has TRBV6-2 or TRBV6-3 and TRBJ2-3; the match to TRBD1 covers 7 bases. Germline CDR1 is MNHEY and CDR2 is SVGEGT. V lost 0 bases to trimming and J lost 4 bases; unmatched junction nucleotides: 7. The CDR3 contains 16 residues.